This T cell receptor beta chain emerged from a study of T-cell reconstitution after alpha-beta-depleted transplantation in children. It was with unique molecular identifiers that the TCRbeta library was prepared. A single record per CDR3 protein comes from TCRdb applying MiXCR to the PCR reads. The table has approximately 590,000 distinct CDR3 sequences, roughly 10% seen once. CDR1 and CDR2 from the germline V gene are MNHEY and SVGEGT. The CDR3 spans 16 residues. V was pared by 2 bases and J by 7 bases, with 8 bases of the junction left unmatched. In this sample, this clonotype turned up many times. The chain uses TRBV6-2 or TRBV6-3 and TRBJ2-7; TRBD2 agrees at 13 bases. The source of this sequence is a human donor who donated a stem cell graft to a child with acute myeloid leukemia. The starting material was PBMCs from the stem cell graft donor, obtained from the stem cell graft. The CDR3 loop is CASSYRTSGSTSEQYF. The CDR3 nucleotides are TGTGCCAGCAGTTACCGGACTAGCGGGAGCACGAGTGAGCAGTACTTC.